These 9 T cell receptor beta chains originate from one sample sequenced in a study of blood T cell repertoires in COVID-19. TCRdb's table, derived via immunoSEQ multiplex PCR, lists solely in-frame clones and lacks some. Here the sample spans approximately 240,000 clones, about 85% being singletons. The sample was peripheral blood. The origin of the receptors is a man aged 45-65 years who had recovered from COVID-19.

The chain is built from TRBV3-1 (or the pseudogene TRBV3-2) and TRBJ1-2; TRBD1 matches at 10 bases. The germline gives CDR1 LGHDT, CDR2 YNNKEL (reference sequence). With V trimmed by 0 bases and J by 4 bases, 8 bases remained unmatched. The CDR3 contains 17 residues. CDR3 sequence: CASSQDRETGGRYGYTF. As DNA, the CDR3 is TGTGCCAGCAGCCAAGATCGGGAGACAGGGGGCCGCTATGGCTACACCTTC.

The rearrangement uses TRBV5-4 and TRBJ2-1; TRBD2 aligns across 12 bases. The CDR3 loop spans 19 amino acids. Trimming at V came to 0 bases and at J to 2 bases, leaving 9 bases not matched to a gene. Germline V gene data show CDR1 as SGHNT and CDR2 as YYREEE (reference sequence). The CDR3 nucleotides read TGTGCCAGCAGCTTGGTGACTAGCGGGAGTAAAGGGACCTACAATGAGCAGTTCTTC. This codes for CASSLVTSGSKGTYNEQFF.

This chain links TRBV19 with TRBJ2-2, with a possible D match to TRBD2 (7 bases). The V end lost 6 bases, the J end lost 6 bases, and 17 bases lay between the germline ends. Looked up from germline, CDR1 is LNHDA and CDR2 is SQIVND (reference sequence). The CDR3 contains 15 residues. The CDR3 protein is CASRSGGADAGELFF. The CDR3 nucleotides are TGTGCCAGTAGAAGTGGGGGGGCTGACGCCGGGGAGCTGTTTTTT.

The V and J genes are TRBV9 and TRBJ2-2; 9 positions agree with TRBD2. Germline CDR1 reads SGDLS; CDR2 reads YYNGEE. The CDR3 loop spans 16 amino acids. V was clipped by 0 bases and J by 6 bases; unmatched bases: 6. The CDR3 reads CASSVVGSGSSGELFF. The CDR3 DNA reads as TGTGCCAGCAGCGTAGTGGGTAGCGGGAGCTCCGGGGAGCTGTTTTTT.

V usage is TRBV28 and J usage is TRBJ1-1; D is unresolved. Trimming pared 7 bases from V and 2 bases from J, leaving 17 bases between. The CDR3 is 15 residues long. The germline V gene has CDR1 MDHEN and CDR2 SYDVKM. This CDR3 reads CASTRPQKTNTEAFF. The CDR3 nucleotides are TGTGCCAGCACCCGCCCACAGAAAACTAACACTGAAGCTTTCTTT.

This clone was seen a single time. A junction end diverges from the germline sequence, so it may reflect a read error. The chain uses TRBV28 and TRBJ2-7; D unresolved. The CDR3 covers 12 residues. Germline CDR1 reads MDHEN; CDR2 reads SYDVKM. CDR3 residues: CASSLSPGQKFF. The CDR3 DNA follows: TGTGCCAGCAGTTTATCCCCTGGCCAGAAATTCTTC.

This chain uses TRBV29-1 with TRBJ2-1, with D maybe TRBD2 (7 bases). V was trimmed by 4 bases and J by 3 bases, leaving 16 bases between them. CDR1 and CDR2 from the germline V gene are SQVTM and ANQGSEA. The CDR3 runs 15 residues. CDR3 region: CSVVGGHGYYNEQFF. For the CDR3, the DNA is TGCAGCGTTGTGGGGGGGCATGGCTACTACAATGAGCAGTTCTTC.

This clone showed up many times. The gene calls are TRBV4-2 and TRBJ1-3; 10 nucleotides line up with TRBD1. Germline-derived CDR1 and CDR2 are LGHNA and YNFKEQ. V shed 1 base, J shed 7 bases, and the junction held 13 bases outside the gene matches. CDR3 size: 18 residues. The CDR3 here is CASSQVVGDRGNGNTIYF. CDR3 in DNA: TGTGCCAGCAGCCAAGTTGTTGGGGACAGGGGTAATGGGAACACCATATATTTT.

In nucleotides, the CDR3 is TGTGCCAGTAGTATATCGACAGTCTCGCGCTATGGCTACACCTTC. Translated: CASSISTVSRYGYTF. The chain links TRBV19 to TRBJ1-2; D is perhaps TRBD1 (5 bases). This CDR3 contains 15 residues. Germline V gene sequence: CDR1 LNHDA, CDR2 SQIVND (reference sequence). The V and J ends lost 2 bases and 4 bases respectively, with 14 bases between them. The variable domain in full, completed from reference TRBV19 and TRBJ1-2, reads DGGITQSPKYLFRKEGQNVTLSCEQNLNHDAMYWYRQDPGQGLRLIYYSQIVNDFQKGDIAEGYSVSREKKESFPLTVTSAQKNPTAFYLCASSISTVSRYGYTFGSGTRLTVV.